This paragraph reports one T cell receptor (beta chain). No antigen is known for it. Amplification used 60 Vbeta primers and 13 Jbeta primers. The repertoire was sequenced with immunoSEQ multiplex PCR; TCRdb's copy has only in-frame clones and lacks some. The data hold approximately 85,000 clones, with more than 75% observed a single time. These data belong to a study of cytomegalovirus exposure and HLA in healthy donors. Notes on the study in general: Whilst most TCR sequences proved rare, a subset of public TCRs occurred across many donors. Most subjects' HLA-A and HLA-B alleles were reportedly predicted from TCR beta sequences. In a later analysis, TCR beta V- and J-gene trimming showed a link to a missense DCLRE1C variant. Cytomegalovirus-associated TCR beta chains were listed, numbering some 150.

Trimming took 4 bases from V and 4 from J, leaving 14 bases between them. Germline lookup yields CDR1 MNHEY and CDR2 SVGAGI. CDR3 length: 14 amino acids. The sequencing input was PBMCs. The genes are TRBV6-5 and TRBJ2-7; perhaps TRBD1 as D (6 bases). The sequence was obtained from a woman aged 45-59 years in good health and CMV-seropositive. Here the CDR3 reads CASSLSRTAYEQYV. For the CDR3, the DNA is TGTGCCAGCAGTTTATCGCGGACAGCGTACGAGCAGTACGTC.